These 10 T cell receptor beta chains were all obtained from the same sample, sequenced in a study of OX40 agonist ivuxolimab in advanced cancers. Some clones are missing from TCRdb's copy, which holds only in-frame ones; the method was immunoSEQ multiplex PCR. The sample contains 53,000 or so clones, about 88% of which appear only once. The sequenced sample was CD4+ or CD8+ T cells sorted from blood, obtained in a trial of the OX40 agonist ivuxolimab. These receptors were collected from an adult with an advanced solid tumor such as melanoma, head and neck, liver or kidney cancer.

The chain combines TRBV27 with TRBJ2-3; 8 bases match TRBD2. This CDR3 is built from 17 residues. V gave up 6 bases and J gave up 3 bases; unmatched junction bases: 14. Germline assignment: CDR1 MNHEY and CDR2 SMNVEV (reference sequence). The DNA of the CDR3 is TGTGCCAGCAGCCCACCGGTGGTAGCGGGGCCTACAGATACGCAGTATTTT. As protein: CASSPPVVAGPTDTQYF.

The chain is built from TRBV28 and TRBJ1-4; possibly TRBD1 for D (5 bases). The CDR3 is 16 residues long. Germline lookup yields CDR1 MDHEN and CDR2 SYDVKM. V lost 4 bases to trimming and J lost 8 bases, with 20 bases between them. The CDR3 loop is CASSYASGPGGEKLFF. CDR3 DNA sequence: TGTGCCAGCAGTTACGCTTCAGGGCCCGGTGGGGAAAAACTGTTTTTT.

This sequence joins TRBV7-6 and TRBJ2-7; 8 nucleotides agree with TRBD2. CDR1 SGHVS and CDR2 FNYEAQ come from the germline V gene. V gave up 0 bases and J gave up 5 bases; unmatched junction bases: 3. The CDR3 is 14 residues long. CDR3 sequence: CASSLAGGANEQYF. In nucleotides, the CDR3 is TGTGCCAGCAGCTTAGCCGGGGGGGCGAACGAGCAGTACTTC.

This sequence joins TRBV29-1 and TRBJ2-6, with unresolved D. Trimming pared 6 bases from V and 0 bases from J, leaving 12 bases between. CDR3 length equals 15 residues. In germline, CDR1 is SQVTM, CDR2 ANQGSEA. The CDR3 here is CSVGVESSGANVLTF. The CDR3 DNA is TGCAGCGTGGGTGTGGAAAGCTCTGGGGCCAACGTCCTGACTTTC.

The chain has TRBV5-1 and TRBJ2-5; D possibly uses TRBD1 or TRBD2 (5 bases each). The CDR3 length is 15 residues. CDR1 is SGHRS, CDR2 YFSETQ, per germline. The germline V and J ends were trimmed by 0 bases and 3 bases, with 12 bases remaining between them. CDR3 amino acids: CASSLAGTVKETQYF. The CDR3 bases are TGCGCCAGCAGCTTGGCCGGGACGGTGAAAGAGACCCAGTACTTC. The whole variable domain, remainder taken from reference TRBV5-1 and TRBJ2-5, is KAGVTQTPRYLIKTRGQQVTLSCSPISGHRSVSWYQQTPGQGLQFLFEYFSETQRNKGNFPGRFSGRQFSNSRSEMNVSTLELGDSALYLCASSLAGTVKETQYFGPGTRLLVL.

This chain connects TRBV21-1 to TRBJ2-1; the tabulated D call, TRBD2, remains unverified against the DNA. TRBV21-1 is described as a pseudogene. CDR3 length: 18 amino acids. This CDR3 reads CASSKERSEREGVNEQFF. The CDR3 DNA sequence: TGTGCCAGCAGCAAAGAACGATCGGAGCGGGAGGGAGTCAATGAGCAGTTCTTC.

The chain carries TRBV19 and TRBJ2-6; the D is unclear. This CDR3 spans 16 amino acids. Trimming took 3 bases from V and 0 from J, leaving 9 bases between them. Germline lookup yields CDR1 LNHDA and CDR2 SQIVND (reference sequence). CDR3 DNA sequence: TGTGCCAGTAGTATCCGCGATCTCTCTGGGGCCAACGTCCTGACTTTC. Translation gives CASSIRDLSGANVLTF.

The chain carries TRBV30 and TRBJ2-5, with a weak D call TRBD2 (6 bases). Trimming stripped 5 bases from V and 2 bases from J, with 18 bases between. Germline CDR1 is GTSNPN and CDR2 is SVGIG (reference sequence). CDR3 length: 15 amino acids. The CDR3 sequence is CAWGRGISGQETQYF. The CDR3 region has the DNA TGTGCCTGGGGGCGGGGAATAAGTGGGCAAGAGACCCAGTACTTC.

This rearrangement joins TRBV7-3 to TRBJ2-1; D perhaps matches TRBD2 (6 bases). This CDR3 spans 13 amino acids. Trimming pared 0 bases from V and 8 bases from J, leaving 8 bases between. Germline assignment: CDR1 SGHTA and CDR2 FQGTGA. CDR3 region: CASSLTPGDEQFF. The CDR3 nucleotides are TGTGCCAGCAGCTTAACCCCGGGAGATGAGCAGTTCTTC.

This chain links TRBV15 with TRBJ1-3; TRBD1 agrees at 10 bases. The length of the CDR3 is 16 residues. The germline gives CDR1 LNHNV, CDR2 YYDKDF (reference sequence). J was trimmed by 4 bases and V by 1 base; bases with no gene match: 4. The CDR3 sequence: CATSRATGGSGNTIYF. In DNA, the CDR3 is TGTGCCACCAGCAGAGCGACAGGGGGCTCCGGAAACACCATATATTTT.